The present TCR beta chain was sequenced within a study of molecular identifiers for immune sequencing clone quantification. Overall study results and limits: Because of identical TCR molecules sharing a barcode, sizes of highly expanded clones could be underestimated. Jurkat TCR RNA from one cell was spiked into about 1 million naive cells, and it was reportedly detectable there.

Many counts were recorded for this clonotype. The target antigen is unknown. TCR libraries were built in bulk with a published protocol and specific TCR primers. TCRdb re-derived calls from the PCR reads in MiXCR, one entry per CDR3 protein. The data show 85,000 to 100,000 distinct CDR3 sequences, approximately 25% seen once. Trimming pared 5 bases from V and 3 bases from J, leaving 11 bases between. The CDR3 runs to 13 residues. The germline gives CDR1 SGHAT, CDR2 FQDESV (reference sequence). Sequencing input: naive CD8+ T cells from blood, with Jurkat cell RNA spiked in. Subset specified: FACS-sorted CD8+CD4-CCR7+CD45RA+ naive T cells. The V and J genes are TRBV11-1 and TRBJ2-7, with a possible D match to TRBD1 (6 bases). This TCR was sampled from a human donor in good health. Some libraries in this study had Jurkat cell RNA spiked in. CDR3 amino acids: CASSDTGNYEQYF. The DNA of the CDR3 is TGTGCCAGCAGCGACACAGGGAACTACGAGCAGTACTTC.